Shown below are 8 T cell receptor beta chains from a single sample sequenced in a study of radiotherapy plus CTLA-4 blockade in lung cancer. Clones were read by immunoSEQ multiplex PCR, and TCRdb kept only the in-frame ones, dropping some. The sample has 75,000 to 100,000 clones; just over 85% are singletons. The source was peripheral blood, collected from a patient treated with radiotherapy plus ipilimumab. The receptors derive from a human donor with non-small cell lung cancer that progressed on radiotherapy plus ipilimumab.

The CDR3 is CATSGQPNYGYTF. The CDR3 region has the DNA TGTGCCACCTCGGGACAGCCAAACTATGGCTACACCTTC. The J gene is TRBJ1-2, the V gene TRBV2, with 7 bases aligning to TRBD1. The length of the CDR3 is 13 residues. The germline gives CDR1 SNHLY, CDR2 FYNNEI. The ends lost 10 bases at V and 2 bases at J; junction bases unmatched: 7.

J is TRBJ1-2 and V is TRBV19; 7 nucleotides line up with TRBD1. The ends lost 6 bases at V and 8 bases at J; junction bases unmatched: 21. Germline V gene lookup returns CDR1 LNHDA and CDR2 SQIVND (reference sequence). The CDR3 covers 17 residues. The CDR3 here is CASSRGGAGLRATGYTF. CDR3 nucleotide sequence: TGTGCCAGTAGCAGGGGGGGGGCCGGCCTTCGAGCGACCGGCTACACCTTC.

The gene calls are TRBV9 and TRBJ1-5; TRBD1 aligns across 7 bases. With V trimmed by 4 bases and J by 3 bases, 7 bases remained unmatched. Germline CDR1 reads SGDLS; CDR2 reads YYNGEE. This CDR3 region has 15 residues. DNA for the CDR3: TGTGCCAGCAGCCTCCAGGGGGGGTACAATCAGCCCCAGCATTTT. Its translation: CASSLQGGYNQPQHF.

Here the CDR3 DNA reads TGTGCCAGCAGCTTAGACAGGTCCGAGCAGTACTTC. Translation gives CASSLDRSEQYF. The chain combines TRBV7-8 with TRBJ2-7, with D possibly being TRBD1 (5 bases). Germline V lookup: CDR1 SGHVS, CDR2 FQNEAQ. The CDR3 sequence is 12 residues long. Trimming took 1 base from V and 6 from J, leaving 7 bases between them.

The rearrangement joins TRBV5-4 to TRBJ1-5; perhaps TRBD1 as D (5 bases). The germline V gene has CDR1 SGHNT and CDR2 YYREEE (reference sequence). The CDR3 is 14 residues long. The V end lost 3 bases, the J end lost 0 bases, and 7 bases lay between the germline ends. DNA of the CDR3: TGTGCCAGCAGCTCCGGGGGTAGCAATCAGCCCCAGCATTTT. Translating it yields CASSSGGSNQPQHF.

This rearrangement joins TRBV28 to TRBJ1-5; D unresolved. This CDR3 is built from 14 residues. Germline V gene sequence: CDR1 MDHEN, CDR2 SYDVKM. The germline V and J ends were trimmed by 5 bases and 6 bases, with 14 bases remaining between them. Here the CDR3 DNA reads TGTGCCAGCAGTAACCGGGCCCAGCTTCAGCCCCAGCATTTT. Translation gives CASSNRAQLQPQHF. The whole variable domain, remainder taken from reference TRBV28 and TRBJ1-5, is DVKVTQSSRYLVKRTGEKVFLECVQDMDHENMFWYRQDPGLGLRLIYFSYDVKMKEKGDIPEGYSVSREKKERFSLILESASTNQTSMYLCASSNRAQLQPQHFGDGTRLSIL.

The chain carries TRBV6-7 and TRBJ2-3; 11 bases are a match to TRBD2. TRBV6-7 is classed as an ORF, of uncertain function. The trim removed 0 bases at V and 0 bases at J, leaving 8 bases unmatched. This CDR3 has 19 amino acids. CDR3 DNA sequence: TGTGCCAGCAGTTACTCGGGAATTAGGACTAGCGGGAGCACAGATACGCAGTATTTT. The encoded protein is CASSYSGIRTSGSTDTQYF.

On this clone itself: Its ends do not fully match the called genes, so a read error is possible. The rearrangement links TRBV6-1 to TRBJ1-2; no firm D call. Per germline, CDR1 MNHNS and CDR2 SASEGT. The CDR3 totals 13 residues. The chain's CDR3 is CASNEGQNYGYTF. The CDR3 DNA is TGTGCCAGCAATGAAGGGCAAAACTATGGCTACACCTTC.